The 14 T cell receptor beta chains given below trace back to one sample, sequenced in a study of spatial heterogeneity in lung cancer. As to time point: sample taken at primary tumor resection. Whole RNA was taken from tumor, nontumor lung or frozen PBMC; it was then sequenced unsorted. TCRdb fed the 5' RACE reads into MiXCR, producing one record per CDR3 protein. The table records some 85,000 distinct CDR3 sequences, more than 15% of them present only once. The specimen was PBMCs, collected at surgery. These receptors were taken from a male donor with early-stage non-small cell lung cancer.

This clonotype has just a few counts. The V and J genes are TRBV19 and TRBJ2-7, with D hard to call. The CDR3 covers 14 residues. With 6 bases removed from V and 0 bases from J, the gap between germline ends came to 12 bases. Germline V gene data show CDR1 as LNHDA and CDR2 as SQIVND (reference sequence). The CDR3 DNA reads as TGTGCCAGTAGCTTCGAGACAAACTCCTACGAGCAGTACTTC. It is translated as CASSFETNSYEQYF.

The genes are TRBV20-1 and TRBJ2-2; D gene uncertain. Trimming stripped 5 bases from V and 1 base from J, with 11 bases between. Looked up from germline, CDR1 is DFQATT and CDR2 is SNEGSKA (reference sequence). The CDR3 has 14 amino acids. The CDR3 loop reads CSARPLGNTGELFF. CDR3 DNA sequence: TGCAGTGCTCGCCCCCTAGGGAACACCGGGGAGCTGTTTTTT.

The chain recombines TRBV7-3 with TRBJ2-2; no reliable D call. The CDR3 is 12 amino acids. With 5 bases removed from V and 7 bases from J, the gap between germline ends came to 8 bases. Germline V CDR1 and CDR2: SGHTA, FQGTGA. CDR3 loop: CASSPYGGELFF. CDR3 DNA sequence: TGTGCCAGCAGCCCCTATGGCGGGGAGCTGTTTTTT.

This CDR3 reads CASSLSITDTQYF. CDR3 sequence (DNA): TGTGCCAGCAGTTTATCGATAACTGATACGCAGTATTTT. The chain is built from TRBV27 and TRBJ2-3; D not certain. The CDR3 length is 13 residues. Germline V gives CDR1 MNHEY, CDR2 SMNVEV (reference sequence). Trimming pared 0 bases from V and 6 bases from J, leaving 7 bases between.

This clonotype occurred a few times. This chain links TRBV24-1 with TRBJ1-5, with D perhaps TRBD1 (6 bases). The V and J ends lost 2 bases and 6 bases respectively, with 13 bases between them. Germline V gene data show CDR1 as KGHDR and CDR2 as SFDVKD. This CDR3 has 15 amino acids. In nucleotides, the CDR3 is TGTGCCACCAGTGATTCACAGGGTTTTCGTCAGCCCCAGCATTTT. The encoded protein is CATSDSQGFRQPQHF.

In this sample, this clonotype turned up a few times. CDR3 sequence: CATRMGQGASGTNEKLFF. The DNA of the CDR3 is TGTGCCACCCGAATGGGACAGGGGGCTTCTGGAACTAATGAAAAACTGTTTTTT. V and J are TRBV5-5 and TRBJ1-4; TRBD1 matches 12 bases. The CDR3 runs 18 residues. The germline gives CDR1 SGHKS, CDR2 YYEKEE (reference sequence). The V and J ends lost 9 bases and 1 base, in that order; junction bases with no gene match: 13.

This clonotype has just a few counts. The J gene is TRBJ1-3, the V gene TRBV9; tentatively, D is TRBD1 (6 bases). Germline loops: CDR1 SGDLS, CDR2 YYNGEE. The CDR3 totals 16 residues. V lost 0 bases to trimming and J lost 0 bases, with 10 bases between them. The CDR3 DNA is TGTGCCAGCAGCGTAGACCCCAGGGGCTCTGGAAACACCATATATTTT. Translated: CASSVDPRGSGNTIYF.

V is TRBV10-3 and J is TRBJ2-7; no reliable D call. Germline V gene sequence: CDR1 ENHRY, CDR2 SYGVKD. The CDR3 sequence is 12 residues long. The V gene lost 0 bases and the J gene lost 2 bases, with 2 bases spanning the gap. CDR3 residues: CAISESAYEQYF. The CDR3 DNA reads as TGTGCCATCAGTGAGTCGGCCTACGAGCAGTACTTC.

This clonotype occurred many times. The CDR3 reads CASRRSTGELFF. In DNA form, the CDR3 reads TGTGCCAGCAGAAGGTCCACCGGGGAGCTGTTTTTT. The chain recombines TRBV28 with TRBJ2-2; D unclear. The V gene's germline CDR1 is MDHEN and CDR2 SYDVKM. The ends were cut back, 6 bases at V and 4 bases at J, with 6 bases in the middle. The CDR3 sequence is 12 residues long. The full variable domain, its missing parts supplied by reference TRBV28 and TRBJ2-2, is DVKVTQSSRYLVKRTGEKVFLECVQDMDHENMFWYRQDPGLGLRLIYFSYDVKMKEKGDIPEGYSVSREKKERFSLILESASTNQTSMYLCASRRSTGELFFGEGSRLTVL.

There are many counts of this clonotype. This sequence joins TRBV6-5 and TRBJ1-4; weak D call: TRBD1 (5 bases). V shed 6 bases and J shed 4 bases, with 12 bases lying between them. Germline assignment: CDR1 MNHEY and CDR2 SVGAGI. The CDR3 is 14 residues long. CDR3 loop: CASRLQGVNEKLFF. The CDR3 DNA reads as TGTGCCAGCAGACTCCAGGGTGTTAATGAAAAACTGTTTTTT.

This clonotype was seen a few times. The rearrangement joins TRBV28 to TRBJ1-1, with D uncertain. The CDR3 totals 12 residues. V dropped 6 bases and J dropped 8 bases, with 13 bases sitting between them. CDR1 and CDR2 from the germline V gene are MDHEN and SYDVKM. CDR3 sequence reads: CASSQRRWEAFF. The CDR3 DNA is TGTGCCAGCAGCCAACGACGGTGGGAAGCTTTCTTT.

This clonotype was counted between two and nine times. The J gene is TRBJ2-5, the V gene TRBV28; the D is unclear. The CDR3 extends over 13 amino acids. The V and J ends lost 7 bases and 4 bases respectively, with 13 bases between them. Germline V lookup: CDR1 MDHEN, CDR2 SYDVKM. This CDR3 reads CASTVRSIETQYF. For the CDR3, the DNA is TGTGCCAGCACTGTCCGGTCGATAGAGACCCAGTACTTC.

This clonotype has a handful of counts. The V call is TRBV4-3, the J call TRBJ2-2; the match to TRBD2 covers 11 bases. Losses at the gene ends were 0 bases for V and 6 bases for J; bases not matched to a gene: 9. The germline gives CDR1 LGHNA, CDR2 YSLEER. The CDR3 covers 18 residues. As DNA, the CDR3 is TGCGCCAGCAGCCAAGATCCTAGCGGGGGGCCCCGGGCCGGGGAGCTGTTTTTT. As protein: CASSQDPSGGPRAGELFF.

This clonotype was seen more than once but under ten times. The rearrangement joins TRBV27 to TRBJ2-5, with unresolved D. CDR3 length: 13 amino acids. Per germline, CDR1 MNHEY and CDR2 SMNVEV (reference sequence). The germline V and J ends were trimmed by 5 bases and 5 bases, with 12 bases remaining between them. CDR3 protein: CASSPWIGETQYF. The CDR3 DNA follows: TGTGCCAGCAGTCCGTGGATTGGGGAGACCCAGTACTTC.